This TCR beta chain was identified in a study of cytomegalovirus exposure and HLA in healthy donors. General observations from the study: Cytomegalovirus-associated status was assigned to approximately 160 TCR beta chains. Reports credit the classifier with highly specific, highly sensitive diagnosis of cytomegalovirus status. Specificity for CMV antigens was confirmed in vitro for three of the CMV-associated chains.

Assay used: immunoSEQ multiplex PCR; TCRdb lists only in-frame clones, some missing. The sample shows under 140,000 clones, roughly 88% of them seen only once. Comments on this clone: Its antigen remains unknown.

V lost 8 bases and J lost 3; bases outside the gene matches: 17. CDR3 length equals 18 residues. This receptor was obtained from a woman in her 30s in good health and CMV-seropositive. The rearrangement joins TRBV23-1 to TRBJ2-7, with TRBD2 identical over 12 bases. TRBV23-1 is flagged as an ORF with uncertain function. What was sequenced was PBMCs. The CDR3 DNA reads TGCGCCAGCGGGTTGACTAGCGGGGGCCGACGAACTGACTACGAGCAGTACTTC. It translates to CASGLTSGGRRTDYEQYF.